The 25 T cell receptor beta chains reported below all come from one sample, sequenced in a study of blood T cell repertoires in COVID-19. Sequenced by immunoSEQ multiplex PCR; TCRdb stores in-frame clones only, minus some. The repertoire holds roughly 30,000 clones, with roughly 84% as singletons. The sequenced sample was peripheral blood. These receptors all come from a man older than 75 with active COVID-19.

Written as DNA, the CDR3 is TGCGCCAGCAGCCTACGTCCGGGACTAGAGGGTAATGAGCAGTTCTTC. As protein: CASSLRPGLEGNEQFF. The chain carries TRBV5-1 and TRBJ2-1; 8 bases line up with TRBD2. The V and J ends lost 4 bases and 7 bases, in that order; junction bases with no gene match: 13. Germline assignment: CDR1 SGHRS and CDR2 YFSETQ. This CDR3 contains 16 residues.

This sequence joins TRBV29-1 and TRBJ1-4; D gene ambiguous. This CDR3 spans 11 amino acids. Trimming left V 4 bases short and J 6 bases short, with 6 bases between. The germline CDR1 and CDR2 sequences are SQVTM and ANQGSEA. CDR3 amino acids: CSVVDYEKLFF. The CDR3 nucleotides read TGCAGCGTTGTCGACTATGAAAAACTGTTTTTT.

The genes are TRBV7-9 and TRBJ1-1; TRBD1 matches at 7 bases. This CDR3 has 14 amino acids. Germline loops: CDR1 SEHNR, CDR2 FQNEAQ (reference sequence). V lost 4 bases and J lost 1; bases outside the gene matches: 3. The CDR3 here is CASSSYRGNTEAFF. The CDR3 DNA is TGTGCCAGCAGCTCCTACAGGGGGAACACTGAAGCTTTCTTT.

The chain employs TRBV7-2 and TRBJ2-2; 9 bases map to TRBD2. V gave up 1 base and J gave up 5 bases; unmatched junction bases: 5. This CDR3 spans 16 amino acids. CDR1 SGHTA and CDR2 FQGNSA come from the germline V gene. The CDR3 DNA is TGTGCCAGCAGCTTAGTTCCAGCGGGAGGAACCGGGGAGCTGTTTTTT. Translating it yields CASSLVPAGGTGELFF.

CDR3 nucleotide sequence: TGTGCCAGCAGCTTACCGCGGGGGGACACAGATACGCAGTATTTT. It is translated as CASSLPRGDTDTQYF. The V gene is TRBV7-9, the J gene TRBJ2-3; 8 bases fit TRBD2. The CDR3 is 15 amino acids. The junction had 3 bases not matched to a gene; V was cut back by 2 bases and J by 2 bases. Germline lookup yields CDR1 SEHNR and CDR2 FQNEAQ (reference sequence).

This chain joins TRBV19 and TRBJ2-7; weak D call: TRBD2 (5 bases). The CDR3 totals 15 residues. Germline lookup yields CDR1 LNHDA and CDR2 SQIVND (reference sequence). V was clipped by 6 bases and J by 1 base, with 16 bases between them. The CDR3 is CASSPSTGLSYEQYF. In DNA, the CDR3 is TGTGCCAGTAGCCCCTCAACGGGATTGTCCTACGAGCAGTACTTC.

This chain connects TRBV5-1 to TRBJ2-6; 9 positions match TRBD1. The trim removed 4 bases at V and 1 base at J, leaving 6 bases unmatched. The CDR3 has 17 residues. Germline V CDR1 and CDR2: SGHRS, YFSETQ. CDR3 coding DNA: TGCGCCAGCAGCCCCCGGGACAGGGCGTCTGGGGCCAACGTCCTGACTTTC. Protein product: CASSPRDRASGANVLTF.

This chain links TRBV18 with TRBJ1-5; TRBD1 matches 7 bases. The CDR3 contains 15 residues. The ends lost 5 bases at V and 1 base at J; junction bases unmatched: 5. Per germline, CDR1 KGHSH and CDR2 LQKENI. The DNA for the CDR3 is TGTGCCAGCTCATCAAAGGGACAGAGCAATCAGCCCCAGCATTTT. Its protein product is CASSSKGQSNQPQHF.

The rearrangement joins TRBV29-1 to TRBJ2-3; D not certain. Per the germline V gene, CDR1 is SQVTM and CDR2 is ANQGSEA. The CDR3 is 14 amino acids. V gave up 8 bases and J gave up 3 bases, with 18 bases separating them. CDR3 DNA: TGCAGCACCCTCGCGGTTGGCGGTACAGATACGCAGTATTTT. This codes for CSTLAVGGTDTQYF.

The V call is TRBV6-1, the J call TRBJ1-5; possible D gene TRBD1, 5 bases. With 4 bases removed from V and 4 bases from J, the gap between germline ends came to 20 bases. The CDR3 length is 17 residues. Germline V gives CDR1 MNHNS, CDR2 SASEGT. The CDR3 DNA sequence: TGTGCCAGCAGTGGTCGATTGGGGCAGACCTCGAATCAGCCCCAGCATTTT. It codes for CASSGRLGQTSNQPQHF.

The V call is TRBV5-6, the J call TRBJ1-2; possibly TRBD1 for D (6 bases). The CDR3 loop spans 13 amino acids. CDR1 is SGHDT, CDR2 YYEEEE, per germline. The V and J ends lost 1 base and 6 bases respectively, with 10 bases between them. For the CDR3, the DNA is TGTGCCAGCAGCTTGACCAGGGGCCATGGCTACACCTTC. This translates into CASSLTRGHGYTF.

V is TRBV6-2 or TRBV6-3 and J is TRBJ2-2, with D hard to call. Germline CDR1 MNHEY, CDR2 SVGEGT. Trimming shortened V by 5 bases and J by 4 bases, and 11 bases separated the two germline ends. The CDR3 sequence is 14 residues long. The DNA for the CDR3 is TGTGCCAGCAGTCCGGCCCTAGGCACCGGGGAGCTGTTTTTT. It yields the protein CASSPALGTGELFF.

The genes are TRBV13 and TRBJ2-7; tentative D call: TRBD1 (5 bases). The germline gives CDR1 PRHDT, CDR2 FYEKMQ (reference sequence). Trimming pared 5 bases from V and 7 bases from J, leaving 18 bases between. This CDR3 contains 14 residues. This chain's CDR3 is CASSPPTTGNEQYF. For the CDR3, the DNA is TGTGCCAGCAGCCCTCCCACCACAGGTAATGAGCAGTACTTC. Supplemented by reference TRBV13 and TRBJ2-7, the full variable domain reads AAGVIQSPRHLIKEKRETATLKCYPIPRHDTVYWYQQGPGQDPQFLISFYEKMQSDKGSIPDRFSAQQFSDYHSELNMSSLELGDSALYFCASSPPTTGNEQYFGPGTRLTVT.

The rearrangement uses TRBV18 and TRBJ2-1, with TRBD1 matching over 8 bases. V shed 0 bases, J shed 4 bases, and the junction held 2 bases outside the gene matches. The CDR3 loop spans 15 amino acids. Germline values: CDR1 KGHSH, CDR2 LQKENI. The CDR3 DNA reads as TGTGCCAGCTCACCACCCCGACAGGGGTACAATGAGCAGTTCTTC. Translation gives CASSPPRQGYNEQFF.

This sequence joins TRBV3-1 (or the pseudogene TRBV3-2) and TRBJ1-2; possibly TRBD1 for D (5 bases). V was cut by 0 bases and J by 8 bases, with 13 bases left in between. The germline gives CDR1 LGHDT, CDR2 YNNKEL (reference sequence). The CDR3 runs to 14 residues. CDR3 sequence: CASSQEGGARGYTF. CDR3 coding DNA: TGTGCCAGCAGCCAAGAAGGAGGGGCTAGGGGCTACACCTTC.

The gene calls are TRBV6-5 and TRBJ2-5, with D tentatively TRBD1 (6 bases). Germline V gives CDR1 MNHEY, CDR2 SVGAGI. Trimming left V 5 bases short and J 5 bases short, with 15 bases between. The CDR3 totals 14 residues. This CDR3 reads CASSPTGKGETQYF. For the CDR3, the DNA is TGTGCCAGCAGTCCAACAGGGAAGGGCGAGACCCAGTACTTC.

The CDR3 DNA reads as TGTGCCACCAGTGATTCCGGGGACACTAATCCCAGTGAGCAGTTCTTC. It codes for CATSDSGDTNPSEQFF. The rearrangement links TRBV24-1 to TRBJ2-1, with a tentative D call TRBD1 (6 bases). V was clipped by 2 bases and J by 9 bases, with 19 bases between them. This CDR3 has 16 residues. Germline V gives CDR1 KGHDR, CDR2 SFDVKD.

The genes are TRBV7-9 and TRBJ2-5; perhaps TRBD2 as D (6 bases). The CDR3 runs 18 residues. Germline V CDR1 and CDR2: SEHNR, FQNEAQ (reference sequence). V lost 4 bases, J lost 0 bases, and 21 bases lay in between. CDR3 protein: CASSSRVRDSLHQETQYF. In DNA, the CDR3 is TGTGCCAGCAGCTCCCGGGTCCGGGACTCCCTCCACCAAGAGACCCAGTACTTC.

V gene TRBV20-1 combines with J gene TRBJ1-5; 7 bases line up with TRBD1. Germline trimming cut 6 bases from V and 11 bases from J; bases unmatched to any gene: 16. The germline V gene encodes CDR1 DFQATT and CDR2 SNEGSKA (reference sequence). The CDR3 runs 14 residues. The CDR3 nucleotides read TGCAGTGCAAGTGTCGACAGGGCAATCGTGGCCCAGCATTTT. It yields the protein CSASVDRAIVAQHF.

The J gene is TRBJ1-6, the V gene TRBV30; the match to TRBD1 covers 10 bases. Losses at the gene ends were 3 bases for V and 10 bases for J; bases not matched to a gene: 3. The germline gives CDR1 GTSNPN, CDR2 SVGIG (reference sequence). This CDR3 comprises 13 residues. CDR3 bases: TGTGCCTGGAGCGGACAGGGGGTATCACCCCTCCACTTT. Its translation: CAWSGQGVSPLHF.

The V gene is TRBV30, the J gene TRBJ1-3, with D perhaps TRBD1 (5 bases). CDR1 is GTSNPN, CDR2 SVGIG, per germline (reference sequence). The CDR3 sequence is 14 residues long. Between the trimmed V and J ends, which lost 3 bases and 2 bases, there was a span of 11 bases. CDR3 loop: CAWRTWGPGNTIYF. The CDR3 nucleotides read TGTGCCTGGAGGACGTGGGGCCCTGGAAACACCATATATTTT.

The V gene is TRBV3-1 (or the pseudogene TRBV3-2), the J gene TRBJ2-7; 9 bases are a match to TRBD1. Germline lookup yields CDR1 LGHDT and CDR2 YNNKEL (reference sequence). This CDR3 contains 16 residues. V lost 4 bases and J lost 2; bases outside the gene matches: 9. The CDR3 reads CASSPSTTGGTYEQYF. CDR3 in DNA: TGTGCCAGCAGCCCATCTACGACAGGGGGGACCTACGAGCAGTACTTC.

The rearrangement joins TRBV15 to TRBJ1-6; D unresolved. The CDR3 covers 17 residues. Germline CDR1 reads LNHNV; CDR2 reads YYDKDF (reference sequence). V gave up 1 base and J gave up 1 base, with 11 bases separating them. CDR3 nucleotides: TGTGCCACCAGCAGAGGCATCTCGGGATCCTATAATTCACCCCTCCACTTT. This translates into CATSRGISGSYNSPLHF.

This chain uses TRBV6-1 with TRBJ2-3; the D gene is possibly TRBD2 (6 bases). Germline-derived CDR1 and CDR2 are MNHNS and SASEGT. Trimming shortened V by 1 base and J by 0 bases, and 11 bases separated the two germline ends. The CDR3 is 16 amino acids. DNA of the CDR3: TGTGCCAGCAGTGAAGGTAGCGGTGGTAGCACAGATACGCAGTATTTT. It specifies CASSEGSGGSTDTQYF.

The chain couples TRBV7-8 to TRBJ2-2; TRBD1 matches at 7 bases. With V trimmed by 5 bases and J by 6 bases, 6 bases remained unmatched. From germline, CDR1 is SGHVS and CDR2 FQNEAQ. The CDR3 loop spans 14 amino acids. The CDR3 bases are TGTGCCAGCAGCACAGGGGAGTTGGCCGGGGAGCTGTTTTTT. Translation: CASSTGELAGELFF.